This T cell receptor (beta chain) originates from a study of response to subunit inactivated influenza vaccine. General study points: After each seasonal influenza vaccination, few new T cells are recruited, the authors suggested.

Per germline, CDR1 ENHRY and CDR2 SYGVKD. The CDR3 spans 13 residues. V dropped 3 bases and J dropped 8 bases, with 10 bases sitting between them. TCRdb fed the RT-PCR reads into MiXCR, producing one record per CDR3 protein. The sample carries under 950,000 distinct CDR3 sequences, about 20% recorded once. In regard to this clonotype: Its antigen is not known.

This TCR was sampled from a man over 45 who received an inactivated influenza vaccine. The chain uses TRBV10-3 and TRBJ1-4; D remains unclear. The sequenced sample was PBMCs from blood, obtained 5 days after vaccination. The CDR3 DNA reads TGTGCCATCAGTGACGTGGGTGGCGAAAAACTGTTTTTT. Protein product: CAISDVGGEKLFF.